What follows are 21 T cell receptor beta chains derived from one specimen sequenced in a study of cytomegalovirus exposure and HLA in healthy donors. Primers for the PCR totalled 60 Vbeta and 13 Jbeta. The protocol was immunoSEQ multiplex PCR, while the TCRdb copy is restricted to in-frame clones and leaves out a portion. The top ten clones hold approximately 3% of a sample with approximately 140,000 clones, roughly 77% of them seen once. Sequencing was carried out using PBMCs. The receptors stem from a female donor in good health and CMV-seronegative.

This chain links TRBV5-1 with TRBJ1-5; TRBD1 matches 8 bases. Germline lookup yields CDR1 SGHRS and CDR2 YFSETQ. This CDR3 region has 15 residues. J lost 1 base, V lost 4 bases, and 4 bases had no gene match. In DNA form, the CDR3 reads TGCGCCAGCAGCGCTCAGGGGGCCAGCAATCAGCCCCAGCATTTT. Translating it yields CASSAQGASNQPQHF. Filled out from reference TRBV5-1 and TRBJ1-5, the complete variable domain reads KAGVTQTPRYLIKTRGQQVTLSCSPISGHRSVSWYQQTPGQGLQFLFEYFSETQRNKGNFPGRFSGRQFSNSRSEMNVSTLELGDSALYLCASSAQGASNQPQHFGDGTRLSIL.

The rearrangement uses TRBV19 and TRBJ1-5; tentative D call: TRBD1 (5 bases). The CDR3 totals 14 residues. From germline, CDR1 is LNHDA and CDR2 SQIVND (reference sequence). The V end was cut by 1 base, the J end by 4 bases, with 8 bases between. CDR3 protein: CASSIAGANQPQHF. The CDR3 nucleotides read TGTGCCAGTAGTATAGCTGGGGCGAATCAGCCCCAGCATTTT.

The chain recombines TRBV4-3 with TRBJ1-6; a weak D match, TRBD1 (5 bases). This CDR3 contains 14 residues. The germline V and J ends were trimmed by 4 bases and 7 bases, with 11 bases remaining between them. Germline CDR1 is LGHNA and CDR2 is YSLEER. CDR3 protein: CASSLGLWNSPLHF. For the CDR3, the DNA is TGCGCCAGCAGCCTGGGGCTATGGAATTCACCCCTCCACTTT.

This clone was counted once. The J gene is TRBJ2-1, the V gene TRBV21-1; the table names TRBD1, a call not compared with the DNA. TRBV21-1 has pseudogene status. The CDR3 totals 18 residues. CDR3 nucleotide sequence: TGTGCCAGCAGCAAAGCGGGTGATCGAGACACACAGTACAATGAGCAGTTCTTC. Its protein is CASSKAGDRDTQYNEQFF.

The gene calls are TRBV7-2 and TRBJ1-3; D remains unclear. The V gene's germline CDR1 is SGHTA and CDR2 FQGNSA. The CDR3 has 15 residues. V lost 2 bases to trimming and J lost 0 bases, with 8 bases between them. The CDR3 sequence is CASSLMGRSGNTIYF. The CDR3 DNA is TGTGCCAGCAGCTTAATGGGCCGCTCTGGAAACACCATATATTTT.

The chain combines TRBV4-1 with TRBJ1-1, with D unclear. Germline V CDR1 and CDR2: MGHRA, YSYEKL. The V end lost 1 base, the J end lost 1 base, and 13 bases lay between the germline ends. This CDR3 spans 16 amino acids. The CDR3 here is CASSQVRSAGNTEAFF. DNA of the CDR3: TGCGCCAGCAGCCAAGTCAGGTCGGCCGGGAACACTGAAGCTTTCTTT.

The chain recombines TRBV9 with TRBJ2-5; the match to TRBD2 covers 15 bases. V trimming: 3 bases; J trimming: 6 bases; junction bases outside the gene matches: 6. The CDR3 spans 16 residues. CDR1 and CDR2 from the germline V gene are SGDLS and YYNGEE. The CDR3 bases are TGTGCCAGCAGCGGGACTAGCGGGGGGGATAGGAAGACCCAGTACTTC. Translating gives CASSGTSGGDRKTQYF.

This chain uses TRBV12-5 with TRBJ1-5; D is uncertain. CDR3 length: 17 residues. V was clipped by 0 bases and J by 1 base, with 13 bases between them. The germline CDR1 and CDR2 sequences are LGHNT and FRNRAP. The CDR3 loop is CASGLVRGVRSNQPQHF. The CDR3 region has the DNA TGTGCTAGTGGTTTGGTGCGCGGGGTTCGGAGCAATCAGCCCCAGCATTTT.

This sequence joins TRBV28 and TRBJ2-2; no firm D call. Trimming took off 2 bases at V and 7 bases at J, with 5 bases between the two ends. The CDR3 contains 12 residues. Germline values: CDR1 MDHEN, CDR2 SYDVKM. This chain's CDR3 is CASSLVVGELFF. CDR3 nucleotides: TGTGCCAGCAGTTTAGTCGTCGGGGAGCTGTTTTTT.

This chain links TRBV7-2 with TRBJ2-3; TRBD2 agrees at 8 bases. Germline CDR1 SGHTA, CDR2 FQGNSA. This CDR3 has 17 residues. Trimming took 4 bases from V and 0 from J; bases not matched to a gene: 9. CDR3 sequence (DNA): TGTGCCAGCAGCTCCGTCCGAGCGGGGGTTAGCACAGATACGCAGTATTTT. Its translation: CASSSVRAGVSTDTQYF.

This chain joins TRBV6-6 and TRBJ1-4; D unresolved. The CDR3 is 15 amino acids. The germline CDR1 and CDR2 sequences are MNHNY and SVGAGI (reference sequence). The V end lost 0 bases, the J end lost 8 bases, and 13 bases lay between the germline ends. CDR3 in DNA: TGTGCCAGCAGTTACTCTCGAGGGAGGAGGGAAAAACTGTTTTTT. Its protein is CASSYSRGRREKLFF.

The chain joins TRBV2 to TRBJ1-4; 9 bases line up with TRBD1. The V segment lost 10 bases and the J segment 6 bases; nucleotides outside the gene matches: 3. CDR1 is SNHLY and CDR2 is FYNNEI in the germline V gene. This CDR3 has 12 residues. Here the CDR3 DNA reads TGTGCCAAACAGGGGGCCTATGAAAAACTGTTTTTT. Encoded protein: CAKQGAYEKLFF.

This sequence joins TRBV5-4 and TRBJ2-5, with 8 bases that match TRBD2. V lost 5 bases to trimming and J lost 2 bases; unmatched junction nucleotides: 5. Germline lookup yields CDR1 SGHNT and CDR2 YYREEE (reference sequence). CDR3 length: 14 amino acids. CDR3 region: CASRATSGQETQYF. The CDR3 DNA sequence: TGTGCCAGCAGGGCTACTAGCGGACAAGAGACCCAGTACTTC.

This clone was seen once. The chain has TRBV5-1 and TRBJ2-2; 8 bases align to TRBD2. After removal of 0 bases from V and 4 bases from J, the junction contained 5 bases not matched to a gene. Germline V gene sequence: CDR1 SGHRS, CDR2 YFSETQ. CDR3 length: 16 residues. The CDR3 sequence: CASSLVPGGTTGELFF. As DNA, the CDR3 is TGCGCCAGCAGCTTGGTCCCGGGGGGGACCACCGGGGAGCTGTTTTTT.

J is TRBJ1-4 and V is TRBV7-2, with a tentative D call TRBD1 (6 bases). Germline V gene sequence: CDR1 SGHTA, CDR2 FQGNSA. This CDR3 has 16 residues. The ends were cut back, 2 bases at V and 8 bases at J, with 18 bases in the middle. DNA of the CDR3: TGTGCCAGCAGCTTAATCCCCACGGGGGGACAAGAAAAACTGTTTTTT. It encodes CASSLIPTGGQEKLFF. Variable domain in full (rest from reference TRBV7-2 and TRBJ1-4): GAGVSQSPSNKVTEKGKDVELRCDPISGHTALYWYRQSLGQGLEFLIYFQGNSAPDKSGLPSDRFSAERTGGSVSTLTIQRTQQEDSAVYLCASSLIPTGGQEKLFFGSGTQLSVL.

The sample holds a few counts of this clone. V usage is TRBV7-9 and J usage is TRBJ1-1; no clear D. CDR3 size: 14 residues. V gave up 5 bases and J gave up 0 bases, with 10 bases separating them. The germline V gene has CDR1 SEHNR and CDR2 FQNEAQ (reference sequence). In nucleotides, the CDR3 is TGTGCCAGCAGCGAACCCGGGATGAACACTGAAGCTTTCTTT. Translating gives CASSEPGMNTEAFF.

This clone was counted a single time. Here the CDR3 DNA reads TGTGCCAGCAGTTACTCGAACAGGGGAACTGAAGCTTTCTTT. Protein sequence: CASSYSNRGTEAFF. This chain links TRBV6-5 with TRBJ1-1, with TRBD1 matching 7 bases. The CDR3 sequence is 14 residues long. After removal of 0 bases from V and 5 bases from J, the junction contained 3 bases not matched to a gene. Germline V lookup: CDR1 MNHEY, CDR2 SVGAGI.

This clone was counted once. The chain couples TRBV6-5 to TRBJ1-1; D might be TRBD1 (5 bases). Germline loops: CDR1 MNHEY, CDR2 SVGAGI. Trimming took 6 bases from V and 3 from J, leaving 14 bases between them. This CDR3 has 14 residues. In nucleotides, the CDR3 is TGTGCCAGCAGCCACAGGAATGTCGACACTGAAGCTTTCTTT. It translates to CASSHRNVDTEAFF.

The chain joins TRBV5-1 to TRBJ2-1, with D possibly matching TRBD2 (6 bases). CDR3 size: 14 residues. V shed 0 bases and J shed 10 bases, with 14 bases lying between them. CDR1 is SGHRS and CDR2 is YFSETQ in the germline V gene. In DNA form, the CDR3 reads TGCGCCAGCAGCTTGGATTCGGGAGTAGGAGAGCAGTTCTTC. Translation gives CASSLDSGVGEQFF.

This clone was seen more than once but under ten times. The rearrangement joins TRBV5-1 to TRBJ2-7, with 9 bases fitting TRBD1. The CDR3 runs to 14 residues. The germline V gene has CDR1 SGHRS and CDR2 YFSETQ. Losses at the gene ends were 7 bases for V and 3 bases for J; bases not matched to a gene: 8. The CDR3 DNA reads as TGCGCCAGCCAAATGGGACAGGGAATCTACGAGCAGTACTTC. Translation: CASQMGQGIYEQYF.

V usage is TRBV5-4 and J usage is TRBJ2-1; 14 bases agree with TRBD2. CDR1 is SGHNT and CDR2 is YYREEE in the germline V gene (reference sequence). J gave up 1 base and V 4 bases, and 4 bases lay outside the gene matches. This CDR3 region has 17 residues. Written as DNA, the CDR3 is TGTGCCAGCAGCCCGACTAGCGGGAGGGTTTCCTACAATGAGCAGTTCTTC. As protein: CASSPTSGRVSYNEQFF. The entire variable domain, with the rest obtained from reference TRBV5-4 and TRBJ2-1, is as follows: ETGVTQSPTHLIKTRGQQVTLRCSSQSGHNTVSWYQQALGQGPQFIFQYYREEENGRGNFPPRFSGLQFPNYSSELNVNALELDDSALYLCASSPTSGRVSYNEQFFGPGTRLTVL.